The sequence of this TCR beta chain was determined in a study of T-cell memory formation after mild COVID-19. Study context: There were largely donor-specific TCR clusters.

With 3 bases removed from V and 6 bases from J, the gap between germline ends came to 12 bases. Germline CDR1 and CDR2: SQVTM and ANQGSEA. The CDR3 has 13 amino acids. TCRdb analysed the 5' RACE reads with MiXCR anew, one entry per CDR3 protein. The profile shows fewer than 450,000 distinct CDR3 sequences, 24% of them singletons. The chain combines TRBV29-1 with TRBJ2-4; a possible D gene is TRBD2 (5 bases). The sequence came from an adult woman who had mild COVID-19 (a few samples of this study predate the infection). Cell type and time point are not known. The specimen sequenced was PBMCs or a T cell subset sorted from them (not recorded which). CDR3 sequence reads: CSVDGPEGNIQYF. The CDR3 nucleotides read TGCAGCGTTGATGGACCCGAGGGAAACATTCAGTACTTC.